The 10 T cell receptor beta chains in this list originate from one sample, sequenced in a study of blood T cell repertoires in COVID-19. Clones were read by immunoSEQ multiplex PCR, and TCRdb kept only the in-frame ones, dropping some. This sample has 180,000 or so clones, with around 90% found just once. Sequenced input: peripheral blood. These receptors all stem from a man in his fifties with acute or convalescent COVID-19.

The CDR3 coding sequence is TGTGCCAGTAGTGCCGACAGGGATTATAATTCACCCCTCCACTTT. As protein: CASSADRDYNSPLHF. V and J are TRBV19 and TRBJ1-6; TRBD1 aligns across 7 bases. The CDR3 runs to 15 residues. Germline V CDR1 and CDR2: LNHDA, SQIVND (reference sequence). J gave up 4 bases and V 5 bases, and 5 bases lay outside the gene matches.

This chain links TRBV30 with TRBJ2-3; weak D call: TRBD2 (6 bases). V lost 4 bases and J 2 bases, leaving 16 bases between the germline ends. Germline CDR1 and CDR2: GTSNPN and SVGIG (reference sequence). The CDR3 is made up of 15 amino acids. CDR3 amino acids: CAWNQLALVTDTQYF. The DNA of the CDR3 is TGTGCCTGGAACCAACTAGCTTTGGTCACAGATACGCAGTATTTT.

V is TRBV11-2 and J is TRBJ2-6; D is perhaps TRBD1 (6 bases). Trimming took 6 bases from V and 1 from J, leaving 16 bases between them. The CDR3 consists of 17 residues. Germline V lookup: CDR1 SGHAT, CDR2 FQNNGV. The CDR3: CASSLQGGASGANVLTF. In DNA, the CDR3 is TGTGCCAGCAGTTTACAGGGTGGGGCGTCTGGGGCCAACGTCCTGACTTTC.

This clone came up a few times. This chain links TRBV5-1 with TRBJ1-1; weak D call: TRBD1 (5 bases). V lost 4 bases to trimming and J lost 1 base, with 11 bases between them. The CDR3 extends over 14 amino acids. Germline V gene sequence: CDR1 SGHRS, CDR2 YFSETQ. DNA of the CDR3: TGCGCCAGCAGCCGGGGGGGTCCGAACACTGAAGCTTTCTTT. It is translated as CASSRGGPNTEAFF. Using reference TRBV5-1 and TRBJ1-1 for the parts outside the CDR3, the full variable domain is KAGVTQTPRYLIKTRGQQVTLSCSPISGHRSVSWYQQTPGQGLQFLFEYFSETQRNKGNFPGRFSGRQFSNSRSEMNVSTLELGDSALYLCASSRGGPNTEAFFGQGTRLTVV.

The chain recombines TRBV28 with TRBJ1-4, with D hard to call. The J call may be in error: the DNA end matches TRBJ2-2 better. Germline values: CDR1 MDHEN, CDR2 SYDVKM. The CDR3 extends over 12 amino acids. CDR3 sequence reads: CASIRTGGELFF. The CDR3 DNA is TGTGCCAGCATACGAACCGGAGGGGAGCTGTTTTTT.

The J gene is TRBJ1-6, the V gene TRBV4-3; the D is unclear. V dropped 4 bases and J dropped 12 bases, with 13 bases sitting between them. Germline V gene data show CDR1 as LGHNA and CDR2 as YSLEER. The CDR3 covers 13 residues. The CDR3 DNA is TGCGCCAGCAGCCCTACGATTGAGGGACCCCTCCACTTT. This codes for CASSPTIEGPLHF.

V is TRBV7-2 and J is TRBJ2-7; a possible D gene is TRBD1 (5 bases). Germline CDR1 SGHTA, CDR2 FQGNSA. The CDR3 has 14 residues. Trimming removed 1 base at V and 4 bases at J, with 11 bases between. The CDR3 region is CASSLGQGMYEQYF. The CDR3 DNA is TGTGCCAGCAGCTTAGGGCAGGGAATGTACGAGCAGTACTTC.

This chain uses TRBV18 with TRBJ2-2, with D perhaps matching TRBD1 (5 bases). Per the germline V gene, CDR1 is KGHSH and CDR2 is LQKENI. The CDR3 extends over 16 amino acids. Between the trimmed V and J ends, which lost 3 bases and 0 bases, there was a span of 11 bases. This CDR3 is CASSPIRQPNTGELFF. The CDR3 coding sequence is TGTGCCAGCTCACCTATCAGACAGCCGAACACCGGGGAGCTGTTTTTT.

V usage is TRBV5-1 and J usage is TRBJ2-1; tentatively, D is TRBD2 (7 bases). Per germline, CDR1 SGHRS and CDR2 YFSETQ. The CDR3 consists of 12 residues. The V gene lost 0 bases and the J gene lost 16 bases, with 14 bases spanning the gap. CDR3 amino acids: CASSLDVGGLFF. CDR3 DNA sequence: TGCGCCAGCAGCTTGGATGTGGGGGGGCTCTTCTTC.

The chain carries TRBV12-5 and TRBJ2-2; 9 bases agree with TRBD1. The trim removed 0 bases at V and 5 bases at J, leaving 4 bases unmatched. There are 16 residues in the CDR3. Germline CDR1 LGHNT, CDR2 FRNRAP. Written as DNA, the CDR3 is TGTGCTAGTGGTTTGGTACTGGGACAGGGTACCGGGGAGCTGTTTTTT. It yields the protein CASGLVLGQGTGELFF.